The 5 T cell receptor beta chains listed next were all sequenced from one sample in a study of T cells in Graves' hyperthyroidism and ophthalmopathy. It was RNA transcripts that yielded the amplified TCR beta CDR3 regions. Carried out on the TCR CDR3, a first-round RT-PCR used the HTBI primer set. MiXCR was run by TCRdb on the multiplex PCR reads, yielding one entry per CDR3 protein. The sample has around 700,000 distinct CDR3 sequences; under 20% are singletons. The sample was blood. The receptors here all came from a woman between 45 and 65 years old with Graves' hyperthyroidism that later progressed to Graves' ophthalmopathy.

The rearrangement joins TRBV19 to TRBJ2-1; 8 bases fit TRBD1. This CDR3 has 15 amino acids. Germline CDR1 LNHDA, CDR2 SQIVND (reference sequence). Germline trimming cut 3 bases from V and 7 bases from J; bases unmatched to any gene: 8. DNA of the CDR3: TGTGCCAGTAGTATTGCAGGGGGCTTGTGGAATGAGCAGTTCTTC. Its protein product is CASSIAGGLWNEQFF.

This clonotype was counted ten times or more. This chain connects TRBV3-1 to TRBJ2-3; TRBD1 agrees at 11 bases. The CDR3 is 15 amino acids. The V and J ends lost 3 bases and 5 bases, in that order; junction bases with no gene match: 4. Germline-derived CDR1 and CDR2 are LGHDT and YNNKEL (reference sequence). The CDR3 region has the DNA TGTGCCAGCAGCCATGGACAGGGGGCGAAAGATACGCAGTATTTT. Translating gives CASSHGQGAKDTQYF.

The chain has TRBV6-2 or TRBV6-3 and TRBJ2-3, with 8 bases lining up with TRBD1. The J segment lost 3 bases and the V segment lost 0 bases, leaving 11 bases of the junction unmatched. In germline, CDR1 is MNHEY, CDR2 SVGEGT. CDR3 length: 18 residues. The CDR3 nucleotides are TGTGCCAGCAGTTACTCTGCAGGGGGCGAGCCTAGGACAGATACGCAGTATTTT. Protein product: CASSYSAGGEPRTDTQYF.

In this sample, this clonotype turned up a few times. The chain joins TRBV24-1 to TRBJ2-7; tentative D call: TRBD1 (6 bases). The germline V gene encodes CDR1 KGHDR and CDR2 SFDVKD. The length of the CDR3 is 15 residues. V lost 4 bases and J 3 bases, leaving 15 bases between the germline ends. The CDR3 is CATSDPGQENYEQYF. CDR3 DNA sequence: TGTGCCACCAGTGACCCGGGACAAGAAAACTACGAGCAGTACTTC.

This clonotype was picked up many times. CDR3 amino acids: CASSLVDGRNEQFF. In nucleotides, the CDR3 is TGCGCCAGCAGCTTGGTGGACGGGAGGAATGAGCAGTTCTTC. The chain is built from TRBV5-1 and TRBJ2-1; 7 bases line up with TRBD2. Germline V lookup: CDR1 SGHRS, CDR2 YFSETQ. The CDR3 consists of 14 residues. V dropped 0 bases and J dropped 7; count of bases not matched to a gene: 4.